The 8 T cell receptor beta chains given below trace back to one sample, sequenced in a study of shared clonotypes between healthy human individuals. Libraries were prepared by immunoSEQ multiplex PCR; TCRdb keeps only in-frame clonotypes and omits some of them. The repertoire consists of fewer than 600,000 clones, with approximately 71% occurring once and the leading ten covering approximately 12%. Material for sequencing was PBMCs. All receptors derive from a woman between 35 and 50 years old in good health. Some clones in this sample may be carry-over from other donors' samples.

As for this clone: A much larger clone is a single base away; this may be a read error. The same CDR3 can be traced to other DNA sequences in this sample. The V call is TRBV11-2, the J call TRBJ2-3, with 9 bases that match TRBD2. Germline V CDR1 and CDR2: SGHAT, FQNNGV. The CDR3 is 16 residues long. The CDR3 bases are TGTGCCAGCAGCCCCTGGGGCGGGAGGGCCAGGGATACGCAGTATTTC. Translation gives CASSPWGGRARDTQYF.

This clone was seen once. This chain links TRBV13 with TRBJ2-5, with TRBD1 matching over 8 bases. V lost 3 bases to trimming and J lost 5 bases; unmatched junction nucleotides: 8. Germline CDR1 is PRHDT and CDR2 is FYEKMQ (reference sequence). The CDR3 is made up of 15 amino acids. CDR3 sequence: CASSFWPGGAETQYF. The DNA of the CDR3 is TGTGCCAGCAGCTTCTGGCCAGGGGGCGCGGAGACCCAGTACTTC.

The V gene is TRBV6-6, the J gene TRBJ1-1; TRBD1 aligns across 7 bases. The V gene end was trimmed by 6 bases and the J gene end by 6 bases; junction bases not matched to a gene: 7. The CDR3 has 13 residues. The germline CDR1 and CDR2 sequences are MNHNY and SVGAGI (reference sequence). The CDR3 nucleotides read TGTGCCAGCAGGCGGGACAGCCAATCTGAAGCTTTCTTT. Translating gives CASRRDSQSEAFF.

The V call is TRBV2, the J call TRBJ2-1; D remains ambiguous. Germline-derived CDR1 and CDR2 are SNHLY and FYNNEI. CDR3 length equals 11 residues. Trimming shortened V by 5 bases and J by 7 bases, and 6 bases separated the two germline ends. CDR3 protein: CASSLRNEQFF. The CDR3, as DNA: TGTGCCAGCAGTCTAAGGAATGAGCAGTTCTTC. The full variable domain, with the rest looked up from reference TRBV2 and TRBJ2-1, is EPEVTQTPSHQVTQMGQEVILRCVPISNHLYFYWYRQILGQKVEFLVSFYNNEISEKSEIFDDQFSVERPDGSNFTLKIRSTKLEDSAMYFCASSLRNEQFFGPGTRLTVL.

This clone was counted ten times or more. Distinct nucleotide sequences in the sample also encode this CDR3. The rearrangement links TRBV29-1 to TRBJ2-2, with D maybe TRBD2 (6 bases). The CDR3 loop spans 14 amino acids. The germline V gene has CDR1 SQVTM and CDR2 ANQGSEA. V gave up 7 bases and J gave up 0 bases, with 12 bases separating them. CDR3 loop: CSGYTGANTGELFF. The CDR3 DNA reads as TGCAGCGGATATACGGGAGCGAACACCGGGGAGCTGTTTTTT.

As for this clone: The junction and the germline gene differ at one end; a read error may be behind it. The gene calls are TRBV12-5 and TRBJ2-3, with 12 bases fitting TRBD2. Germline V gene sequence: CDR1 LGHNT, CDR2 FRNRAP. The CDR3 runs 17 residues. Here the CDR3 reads CTSGSGTSGWSTDTQYF. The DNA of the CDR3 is TGTACTAGTGGTTCGGGGACTAGCGGGTGGAGCACAGATACGCAGTATTTT.

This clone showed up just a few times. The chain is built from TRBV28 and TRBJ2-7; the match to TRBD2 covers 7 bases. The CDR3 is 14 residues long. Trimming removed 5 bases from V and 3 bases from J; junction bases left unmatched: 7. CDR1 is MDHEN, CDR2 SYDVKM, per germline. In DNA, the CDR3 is TGTGCCAGCAGTCCCTATGAGCGGGACTACGAGCAGTACTTC. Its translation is CASSPYERDYEQYF.

CDR3 amino acids: CASSFRQGEGAFF. CDR3 coding DNA: TGCGCCAGCAGCTTTCGACAGGGTGAAGGAGCTTTCTTT. V gene TRBV4-1 combines with J gene TRBJ1-1; 7 nucleotides match TRBD1. CDR3 size: 13 residues. Trimming cost V 5 bases and J 10 bases; bases outside gene matches: 10. The V gene's germline CDR1 is MGHRA and CDR2 YSYEKL.